This passage covers 4 T cell receptor beta chains from one sample sequenced in a study of blood T cell repertoires in COVID-19. Method: immunoSEQ multiplex PCR; TCRdb's copy keeps in-frame clones and lacks some. Here the sample spans about 170,000 clones, around 80% being singletons. Material for sequencing was peripheral blood. Receptors were obtained from a woman older than 75 with acute or convalescent COVID-19.

This rearrangement joins TRBV19 to TRBJ1-5; D is ambiguous. The CDR3 consists of 15 residues. Germline lookup yields CDR1 LNHDA and CDR2 SQIVND (reference sequence). The V and J ends lost 2 bases and 4 bases respectively, with 12 bases between them. For the CDR3, the DNA is TGTGCCAGTAGTATACACAGCCTTGGGAATCAGCCCCAGCATTTT. This gives the protein CASSIHSLGNQPQHF.

V and J are TRBV5-4 and TRBJ2-3, with 12 bases identical to TRBD2. Losses at the gene ends were 2 bases for V and 0 bases for J; bases not matched to a gene: 10. Germline V lookup: CDR1 SGHNT, CDR2 YYREEE (reference sequence). The CDR3 length is 19 residues. The CDR3 loop reads CASSLKLAGGPLSTDTQYF. The CDR3 DNA is TGTGCCAGCAGCTTAAAACTAGCGGGAGGACCTTTGAGCACAGATACGCAGTATTTT. The full variable domain, its missing parts supplied by reference TRBV5-4 and TRBJ2-3, is ETGVTQSPTHLIKTRGQQVTLRCSSQSGHNTVSWYQQALGQGPQFIFQYYREEENGRGNFPPRFSGLQFPNYSSELNVNALELDDSALYLCASSLKLAGGPLSTDTQYFGPGTRLTVL.

This clone showed up just once. This chain uses TRBV5-8 with TRBJ1-4; 8 bases align to TRBD1. CDR1 and CDR2 (germline): SGHTS, YDEGEE. With V trimmed by 3 bases and J by 8 bases, 6 bases remained unmatched. This CDR3 has 14 residues. CDR3 sequence reads: CASSYRGYGEKLFF. CDR3 DNA: TGTGCCAGCAGCTACAGGGGGTATGGCGAAAAACTGTTTTTT.

The V call is TRBV15, the J call TRBJ1-4; maybe TRBD1 (5 bases). CDR1 is LNHNV and CDR2 is YYDKDF in the germline V gene (reference sequence). The CDR3 spans 15 residues. V dropped 0 bases and J dropped 3 bases, with 8 bases sitting between them. In DNA, the CDR3 is TGTGCCACCAGCAGAGATCTAGGGGCTAATGAAAAACTGTTTTTT. Amino acid sequence: CATSRDLGANEKLFF.